A single sample is the source of the 6 T cell receptor beta chains below, sequenced in a study of glioma-infiltrating T cells after dendritic cell vaccination. Profiled with immunoSEQ multiplex PCR; TCRdb holds only in-frame clones, not every one. The table lists some 38,000 clones, approximately 84% of them singletons. The material was blood, obtained before dendritic cell vaccination. Receptors were obtained from a human donor with glioblastoma.

The J gene is TRBJ2-3, the V gene TRBV27, with D perhaps matching TRBD2 (5 bases). CDR3 length: 16 residues. CDR1 is MNHEY, CDR2 SMNVEV, per germline (reference sequence). Trimming left V 3 bases short and J 2 bases short, with 15 bases between. The CDR3 DNA reads as TGTGCCAGCAGTTTCGTCGGGGTGGGAGTCACAGATACGCAGTATTTT. Translated: CASSFVGVGVTDTQYF.

The chain joins TRBV27 to TRBJ2-5; 7 nucleotides align to TRBD1. The CDR3 runs to 16 residues. The germline V gene encodes CDR1 MNHEY and CDR2 SMNVEV (reference sequence). The V and J ends lost 8 bases and 5 bases, in that order; junction bases with no gene match: 17. The CDR3 DNA reads as TGTGCCAGCCCAATCGACAGGGAAGAAGGCGGGGAGACCCAGTACTTC. Amino acids: CASPIDREEGGETQYF.

This chain links TRBV7-2 with TRBJ1-5; D remains unclear. This CDR3 comprises 17 residues. Germline V gene sequence: CDR1 SGHTA, CDR2 FQGNSA. Trimming took 0 bases from V and 4 from J, leaving 16 bases between them. The CDR3 DNA reads as TGTGCCAGCAGCTTAGCGTACGACGAAGCGATGAATCAGCCCCAGCATTTT. This codes for CASSLAYDEAMNQPQHF.

About this clone: At one of its ends the junction is not consistent with the germline gene, which may arise from a read error. This CDR3 is also generated by other DNA sequences in the sample. The gene calls are TRBV11-2 and TRBJ1-6; D remains unclear. Looked up from germline, CDR1 is SGHAT and CDR2 is FQNNGV. The CDR3 consists of 13 residues. The CDR3 here is CASSRIRDSPLHF. In nucleotides, the CDR3 is TGTGCCAGCAGCCGGATTCGGGATTCACCTCTCCACTTT.

This chain connects TRBV4-3 to TRBJ2-1; 10 nucleotides align to TRBD2. Germline V gene data show CDR1 as LGHNA and CDR2 as YSLEER. V shed 0 bases, J shed 3 bases, and the junction held 2 bases outside the gene matches. CDR3 length: 16 residues. CDR3 sequence (DNA): TGCGCCAGCAGCCAAGAAGGACTAGCGGACTACAATGAGCAGTTCTTC. Translation gives CASSQEGLADYNEQFF.

The rearrangement uses TRBV7-3 and TRBJ1-5, with D tentatively TRBD1 (6 bases). CDR3 length equals 13 residues. Deletions cut 4 bases from V and 4 bases from J, with 8 bases between. Germline V gene sequence: CDR1 SGHTA, CDR2 FQGTGA. The CDR3 is CASSSDRNQPQHF. Written as DNA, the CDR3 is TGTGCCAGCAGCTCTGACAGGAATCAGCCCCAGCATTTT.